This T cell receptor beta chain was obtained from a study of blood T cells in healthy people across ages. Findings of the study overall: Among long-lived donors, naive CD4+ cells were more numerous and diversity higher than in aged donors. A roughly linear fall in TCR beta diversity per million T cells was seen with increasing age.

Note on this clonotype: No antigen is known for it.

Germline V lookup: CDR1 MGHRA, CDR2 YSYEKL. V lost 4 bases to trimming and J lost 4 bases; unmatched junction nucleotides: 15. This CDR3 contains 18 residues. The second PCR ran about 6 to 11 cycles with a sample-barcoded 5' primer and J-beta primers. A single record per CDR3 protein comes from TCRdb applying MiXCR to the 5' RACE reads. The table has roughly 1,000,000 distinct CDR3 sequences, approximately 25% seen once. These data also featured in a second study, about T cells of mothers and their children.

The chain employs TRBV4-1 and TRBJ2-1; TRBD1 matches 8 bases. The sample comprised blood. This receptor was obtained from a girl aged 2 to 9 in good health. In DNA form, the CDR3 reads TGCGCCAGCAGCCCTCACCTTCTTGACAGGGGATCATACAATGAGCAGTTCTTC. It encodes CASSPHLLDRGSYNEQFF.